Listed here are 23 T cell receptor beta chains from one sample, sequenced in a study of blood T cell repertoires in COVID-19. This table comes from immunoSEQ multiplex PCR, and its TCRdb copy is limited to in-frame clones, with some not included. This table has about 49,000 clones, about 90% appearing once. Material for sequencing was peripheral blood. The receptors were gathered from an elderly man with acute or convalescent COVID-19.

The V call is TRBV2, the J call TRBJ2-1, with 10 bases matching TRBD1. The V and J ends lost 4 bases and 8 bases, in that order; junction bases with no gene match: 11. The CDR3 consists of 16 residues. Per the germline V gene, CDR1 is SNHLY and CDR2 is FYNNEI. The CDR3: CASSVFGTGATYEQFF. The CDR3 nucleotides are TGTGCCAGCAGTGTTTTCGGGACAGGGGCGACCTATGAGCAGTTCTTC. The whole variable domain, filled in from reference TRBV2 and TRBJ2-1, reads EPEVTQTPSHQVTQMGQEVILRCVPISNHLYFYWYRQILGQKVEFLVSFYNNEISEKSEIFDDQFSVERPDGSNFTLKIRSTKLEDSAMYFCASSVFGTGATYEQFFGPGTRLTVL.

The rearrangement joins TRBV6-5 to TRBJ2-7, with 8 bases that match TRBD1. CDR3 size: 14 residues. The ends lost 5 bases at V and 5 bases at J; junction bases unmatched: 8. Germline CDR1 MNHEY, CDR2 SVGAGI. CDR3: CASSPGQGPHEQYF. CDR3 sequence (DNA): TGTGCCAGCAGTCCTGGACAGGGCCCCCACGAGCAGTACTTC.

In this sample, this clone turned up once. This chain links TRBV6-5 with TRBJ2-1; 11 bases are shared with TRBD2. The trim removed 6 bases at V and 4 bases at J, leaving 5 bases unmatched. CDR3 size: 15 residues. Germline loops: CDR1 MNHEY, CDR2 SVGAGI. As DNA, the CDR3 is TGTGCCAGCAGCGCCACTAGCGGGGGTTACAATGAGCAGTTCTTC. Translated: CASSATSGGYNEQFF.

The chain carries TRBV10-3 and TRBJ2-5; maybe TRBD1 (6 bases). Trimming took off 4 bases at V and 5 bases at J, with 17 bases between the two ends. This CDR3 is 15 amino acids long. Germline V CDR1 and CDR2: ENHRY, SYGVKD. The CDR3 sequence is CAISVVTRRGETQYF. CDR3 in DNA: TGTGCCATCAGTGTGGTTACGCGAAGGGGGGAGACCCAGTACTTC.

The chain carries TRBV7-9 and TRBJ2-1; D remains ambiguous. CDR3 length: 15 residues. The V end lost 1 base, the J end lost 4 bases, and 11 bases lay between the germline ends. Per germline, CDR1 SEHNR and CDR2 FQNEAQ (reference sequence). CDR3 sequence reads: CASSLVAPGYNEQFF. The CDR3 nucleotides are TGTGCCAGCAGCTTAGTGGCGCCAGGATACAATGAGCAGTTCTTC.

This rearrangement joins TRBV6-4 to TRBJ2-7, with 10 bases lining up with TRBD1. The germline V gene encodes CDR1 MRHNA and CDR2 SNTAGT. The CDR3 covers 14 residues. J gave up 4 bases and V 4 bases, and 4 bases lay outside the gene matches. DNA for the CDR3: TGTGCCAGCAGTGTGAGGACAGGGGGATACGAGCAGTACTTC. Its translation: CASSVRTGGYEQYF.

This chain links TRBV10-1 with TRBJ2-6; tentatively, D is TRBD2 (6 bases). V was trimmed by 5 bases and J by 1 base, leaving 9 bases between them. Per germline, CDR1 WNHNN and CDR2 SYGVQD (reference sequence). The CDR3 length is 15 residues. CDR3 nucleotide sequence: TGCGCCAGCAGTCCGGCGGGGTCTGGGGCCAACGTCCTGACTTTC. This gives the protein CASSPAGSGANVLTF.

V is TRBV4-1 and J is TRBJ1-6; TRBD1 is a possible D gene (5 bases). The germline V gene has CDR1 MGHRA and CDR2 YSYEKL. CDR3 length: 16 residues. V was trimmed by 0 bases and J by 14 bases, leaving 20 bases between them. The CDR3 is CASSQEEGNRLRALHF. In nucleotides, the CDR3 is TGCGCCAGCAGCCAAGAGGAGGGAAACAGGCTTCGGGCCCTCCACTTT.

The chain recombines TRBV19 with TRBJ2-3; 8 bases match TRBD2. The CDR3 contains 14 residues. Germline V lookup: CDR1 LNHDA, CDR2 SQIVND (reference sequence). J lost 4 bases, V lost 3 bases, and 3 bases had no gene match. The chain's CDR3 is CASSMDGGADTQYF. For the CDR3, the DNA is TGTGCCAGTAGTATGGACGGGGGGGCAGATACGCAGTATTTT.

The CDR3 DNA reads TGCGCCAGCAGTCAATTATCCAACGAGATGCCCCAGCATTTT. Protein: CASSQLSNEMPQHF. This chain connects TRBV23-1 to TRBJ1-5; D gene ambiguous. TRBV23-1 is classed as an ORF, of uncertain function. V dropped 1 base and J dropped 9 bases, with 13 bases sitting between them. The length of the CDR3 is 14 residues.

This sequence joins TRBV4-1 and TRBJ2-7, with D perhaps matching TRBD2 (5 bases). Per the germline V gene, CDR1 is MGHRA and CDR2 is YSYEKL. This CDR3 is built from 13 residues. The V gene lost 2 bases and the J gene lost 4 bases, with 9 bases spanning the gap. The CDR3 nucleotides are TGCGCCAGCAGCCAATCGAGACTATACGAGCAGTACTTC. It translates to CASSQSRLYEQYF.

The CDR3 sequence: CASSPPRLGHGDTQYF. The CDR3 bases are TGTGCCAGCTCACCACCGCGGCTGGGGCATGGAGATACGCAGTATTTT. The genes are TRBV18 and TRBJ2-3; TRBD1 is a possible D gene (5 bases). The CDR3 totals 16 residues. V lost 0 bases to trimming and J lost 5 bases, with 15 bases between them. Germline V CDR1 and CDR2: KGHSH, LQKENI.

The V gene is TRBV5-1, the J gene TRBJ1-4; TRBD1 agrees at 8 bases. Germline values: CDR1 SGHRS, CDR2 YFSETQ. After removal of 4 bases from V and 5 bases from J, the junction contained 4 bases not matched to a gene. The CDR3 is 14 amino acids. The CDR3 region is CASSPWTGNEKLFF. DNA for the CDR3: TGCGCCAGCAGCCCCTGGACAGGGAATGAAAAACTGTTTTTT.

This clone was seen a handful of times. The CDR3 here is CASSQGGGQPQHF. DNA for the CDR3: TGTGCCAGCAGCCAGGGTGGGGGCCAGCCCCAGCATTTT. The V and J genes are TRBV7-2 and TRBJ1-5; D is possibly TRBD1 (6 bases). The CDR3 covers 13 residues. Trimming cost V 5 bases and J 7 bases, with 12 bases left between them. Germline V lookup: CDR1 SGHTA, CDR2 FQGNSA.

This chain links TRBV30 with TRBJ1-5; D ambiguous. CDR3 length: 13 residues. Trimming took 0 bases from V and 1 from J, leaving 4 bases between them. Germline lookup yields CDR1 GTSNPN and CDR2 SVGIG (reference sequence). This chain's CDR3 is CAWSVLSNQPQHF. The CDR3 DNA reads as TGTGCCTGGAGTGTACTGAGCAATCAGCCCCAGCATTTT.

This chain connects TRBV5-1 to TRBJ2-7; TRBD1 might be the D (6 bases). V shed 0 bases and J shed 0 bases, with 13 bases lying between them. The CDR3 sequence is 16 residues long. Germline CDR1 is SGHRS and CDR2 is YFSETQ. The CDR3: CASSLAGTPSSYEQYF. CDR3 bases: TGCGCCAGCAGCTTGGCCGGGACACCGAGCTCCTACGAGCAGTACTTC.

As DNA, the CDR3 is TGTGCCACCATTATGGTGGACAGGGGGCTTGCTGGCTACACCTTC. This encodes CATIMVDRGLAGYTF. The chain couples TRBV6-5 to TRBJ1-2; 11 bases fit TRBD1. The CDR3 loop spans 15 amino acids. V dropped 10 bases and J dropped 7; count of bases not matched to a gene: 14. Germline-derived CDR1 and CDR2 are MNHEY and SVGAGI.

The chain couples TRBV10-3 to TRBJ1-2; TRBD1 matches 8 bases. The J segment lost 3 bases and the V segment lost 3 bases, leaving 6 bases of the junction unmatched. The CDR3 has 15 residues. Germline loops: CDR1 ENHRY, CDR2 SYGVKD. CDR3 nucleotides: TGTGCCATCAGTGAAGGGGCAGGGGGCGACTATGGCTACACCTTC. Its protein product is CAISEGAGGDYGYTF.

The count of this clone is one. This chain uses TRBV19 with TRBJ2-3, with TRBD2 matching 10 bases. Germline V gene sequence: CDR1 LNHDA, CDR2 SQIVND (reference sequence). The V and J ends lost 6 bases and 3 bases, in that order; junction bases with no gene match: 6. The CDR3 has 15 residues. In DNA form, the CDR3 reads TGTGCCAGTAGCTCTAGCGGGGGTGGTACAGATACGCAGTATTTT. Translation gives CASSSSGGGTDTQYF.

The chain combines TRBV25-1 with TRBJ1-1, with a tentative D call TRBD1 (6 bases). V lost 3 bases and J 7 bases, leaving 18 bases between the germline ends. CDR3 length: 15 residues. Per the germline V gene, CDR1 is MGHDK and CDR2 is SYGVNS. CDR3 sequence: CASSDPEGGTVEAFF. The CDR3, as DNA: TGTGCCAGCAGTGACCCTGAGGGGGGGACCGTTGAAGCTTTCTTT.

The V and J genes are TRBV7-2 and TRBJ2-3, with 8 bases matching TRBD2. V was clipped by 2 bases and J by 8 bases; unmatched bases: 12. In germline, CDR1 is SGHTA, CDR2 FQGNSA. The CDR3 has 16 residues. CDR3 nucleotides: TGTGCCAGCAGCTTAAGTACGGGGGGGCTTGTAGGTACGCAGTATTTT. Translating it yields CASSLSTGGLVGTQYF. Together with reference TRBV7-2 and TRBJ2-3, the CDR3 gives the full variable domain: GAGVSQSPSNKVTEKGKDVELRCDPISGHTALYWYRQSLGQGLEFLIYFQGNSAPDKSGLPSDRFSAERTGGSVSTLTIQRTQQEDSAVYLCASSLSTGGLVGTQYFGPGTRLTVL.

This clone came up once. This chain connects TRBV24-1 to TRBJ2-3, with D unresolved. The V end lost 0 bases, the J end lost 4 bases, and 10 bases lay between the germline ends. The CDR3 is 15 residues long. Germline CDR1 KGHDR, CDR2 SFDVKD. DNA for the CDR3: TGTGCCACCAGTGATTTGGCTAGTATCGCAGATACGCAGTATTTT. Amino acids: CATSDLASIADTQYF.

V and J are TRBV28 and TRBJ1-1; 7 bases align to TRBD1. CDR1 and CDR2 from the germline V gene are MDHEN and SYDVKM. The CDR3 sequence is 14 residues long. V was pared by 5 bases and J by 4 bases, with 7 bases of the junction left unmatched. The CDR3 loop is CASSPLDRVTEAFF. CDR3 DNA sequence: TGTGCCAGCAGTCCCCTCGACAGGGTCACTGAAGCTTTCTTT.